This T cell receptor beta chain was recovered during a study of human T cells and chemical hapten exposure. About the study: Patients got weekly scalp diphenylcyclopropenone doses over the approximately 23-week study. Variability of per-sample TCR yields stemmed mainly from small differences in pooled library volume.

Time point in this sample: patch test 3, about 24 weeks after DPC sensitization. Treatment reported: therapeutic diphenylcyclopropenone sensitization with weekly scalp DPC. TCRdb fed the RACE reads into MiXCR, producing one record per CDR3 protein. Of about 160,000 distinct CDR3 sequences listed, about a quarter are singletons. The sample here was whole blood, taken in connection with sensitization to the hapten diphenylcyclopropenone (DPC). This receptor was identified in a woman in her late teens or twenties with alopecia areata. Some clones in this sample may be carry-over from other donors' samples.

The CDR3 loop reads CASSLSAAQETQYF. The CDR3 DNA follows: TGCGCCAGCAGCTTATCAGCTGCTCAAGAGACCCAGTACTTC. The V call is TRBV5-1, the J call TRBJ2-5; no clear D. The CDR3 is made up of 14 amino acids. From germline, CDR1 is SGHRS and CDR2 YFSETQ. V lost 2 bases and J lost 2, with 10 bases in between.